A selection of T cell receptor beta chains follows, all from one sample in a study of blood T cell repertoires in COVID-19. Using immunoSEQ multiplex PCR, the repertoire was profiled, and TCRdb retains in-frame clones only, with some absent. The top ten clones hold about 7% of a sample with about 80,000 clones, around 88% of them seen once. The sequencing input was peripheral blood. These receptors were obtained from a woman of 80 years or more with acute or convalescent COVID-19. Each CDR3 is given with its conserved first and last residue. Each record gives: clone size, CDR3 length, V gene, J gene, D gene, CDR3 DNA, CDR3 protein. The D gene is left open where the match is weak. The size entry is marked missing in some rows and otherwise reads once, few, many or a size class.

clone_size: -
cdr3_length: 13
v_call: TRBV6-5
j_call: TRBJ1-6
d_call: -
cdr3_nt: TGTGCCAGCAGTCTACGGACTGATTCACCCCTCCACTTT
cdr3_aa: CASSLRTDSPLHF

clone_size: -
cdr3_length: 15
v_call: TRBV28
j_call: TRBJ2-7
d_call: TRBD1
cdr3_nt: TGTGCCAGCAGTTTAGGAGGGACAGGGTTGTACGAGCAGTACTTC
cdr3_aa: CASSLGGTGLYEQYF

clone_size: -
cdr3_length: 13
v_call: TRBV7-9
j_call: TRBJ1-2
d_call: TRBD1
cdr3_nt: TGTGCCAGCAGCTTGGGACAGAACTATGGCTACACCTTC
cdr3_aa: CASSLGQNYGYTF

clone_size: -
cdr3_length: 15
v_call: TRBV30
j_call: TRBJ1-5
d_call: -
cdr3_nt: TGTGCCTGGAGTGTAGGGCAGGGGAACAATCAGCCCCAGCATTTT
cdr3_aa: CAWSVGQGNNQPQHF

clone_size: -
cdr3_length: 14
v_call: TRBV19
j_call: TRBJ2-1
d_call: -
cdr3_nt: TGTGCCAGTAGGGACAGCCCGAGTGGGAATGAGCAGTTCTTC
cdr3_aa: CASRDSPSGNEQFF

clone_size: -
cdr3_length: 12
v_call: TRBV12-3/TRBV12-4
j_call: TRBJ2-7
d_call: TRBD2
cdr3_nt: TGTGCCGTCCAGCGGGAGCGGAGCGAGCAGTACTTC
cdr3_aa: CAVQRERSEQYF

clone_size: -
cdr3_length: 15
v_call: TRBV3-1/TRBV3-2
j_call: TRBJ2-3
d_call: -
cdr3_nt: TGTGCCAGCAGACCTGGACTAGCAGGGGGAGATACGCAGTATTTT
cdr3_aa: CASRPGLAGGDTQYF

clone_size: -
cdr3_length: 15
v_call: TRBV12-5
j_call: TRBJ2-5
d_call: -
cdr3_nt: TGTGCTAGTGGTTTGCCGGGACTGGGGCAAGAGACCCAGTACTTC
cdr3_aa: CASGLPGLGQETQYF

clone_size: once
cdr3_length: 12
v_call: TRBV29-1
j_call: TRBJ2-7
d_call: -
cdr3_nt: TGCAGCGTTGAGGTACAGTCCTACGAGCAGTACTTC
cdr3_aa: CSVEVQSYEQYF

clone_size: -
cdr3_length: 11
v_call: TRBV19
j_call: TRBJ2-2
d_call: -
cdr3_nt: TGTGCCAGTAGTCCCGCCGGGGAGCTGTTTTTT
cdr3_aa: CASSPAGELFF

clone_size: -
cdr3_length: 16
v_call: TRBV6-6
j_call: TRBJ1-1
d_call: TRBD1
cdr3_nt: TGTGCCAGCAGTGCGGGGACAGGGGTGGAACTGGCTGAAGCTTTCTTT
cdr3_aa: CASSAGTGVELAEAFF

clone_size: -
cdr3_length: 14
v_call: TRBV5-1
j_call: TRBJ2-7
d_call: -
cdr3_nt: TGCGCCAGCAGCTTGGGGAGGCCGAACGACGAGCAGTACTTC
cdr3_aa: CASSLGRPNDEQYF

clone_size: -
cdr3_length: 16
v_call: TRBV27
j_call: TRBJ2-7
d_call: TRBD2
cdr3_nt: TGTGCCAGCAGACCTTCAACCGGGACTAGCTCCTACGAGCAGTACTTC
cdr3_aa: CASRPSTGTSSYEQYF

clone_size: -
cdr3_length: 16
v_call: TRBV6-1
j_call: TRBJ2-3
d_call: TRBD2
cdr3_nt: TGTGCCAGCAGTGTCGGGACTAGCGGTGCCACAGATACGCAGTATTTT
cdr3_aa: CASSVGTSGATDTQYF

clone_size: -
cdr3_length: 13
v_call: TRBV10-3
j_call: TRBJ2-5
d_call: -
cdr3_nt: TGTGCCATCAGGAGCGGGCAGGCTGAGACCCAGTACTTC
cdr3_aa: CAIRSGQAETQYF

clone_size: -
cdr3_length: 12
v_call: TRBV5-4
j_call: TRBJ2-1
d_call: -
cdr3_nt: TGTGCCAGCAGCTTGTCCGCCGGGAAGCAGTTCTTC
cdr3_aa: CASSLSAGKQFF

clone_size: -
cdr3_length: 15
v_call: TRBV2
j_call: TRBJ1-2
d_call: -
cdr3_nt: TGTGCCAGCAGTGAGCGGGACACGGGGGGCTATGGCTACACCTTC
cdr3_aa: CASSERDTGGYGYTF

clone_size: -
cdr3_length: 16
v_call: TRBV19
j_call: TRBJ2-1
d_call: TRBD2
cdr3_nt: TGTGCCAGTAGTATAGGTGCGTCTAGCGGAGACAATGAGCAGTTCTTC
cdr3_aa: CASSIGASSGDNEQFF

clone_size: -
cdr3_length: 14
v_call: TRBV4-3
j_call: TRBJ2-3
d_call: -
cdr3_nt: TGCGCCAGCAGCCAATCAGGGGTCGCAGATACGCAGTATTTT
cdr3_aa: CASSQSGVADTQYF

clone_size: -
cdr3_length: 15
v_call: TRBV10-3
j_call: TRBJ1-2
d_call: -
cdr3_nt: TGTGCCATCAGTGAGTCGAATGGGGGGGCGAGTGGCTACACCTTC
cdr3_aa: CAISESNGGASGYTF

clone_size: -
cdr3_length: 13
v_call: TRBV9
j_call: TRBJ2-7
d_call: -
cdr3_nt: TGTGCCAGCAGCGTATCGGAGTCCTACGAGCAGTACTTC
cdr3_aa: CASSVSESYEQYF

clone_size: few
cdr3_length: 17
v_call: TRBV15
j_call: TRBJ2-1
d_call: -
cdr3_nt: TGTGCCACCAGCAGAGATAAAGGGGAAAAGAGGCCCAATGAGCAGTTCTTC
cdr3_aa: CATSRDKGEKRPNEQFF

clone_size: few
cdr3_length: 16
v_call: TRBV2
j_call: TRBJ2-5
d_call: TRBD1
cdr3_nt: TGTGCCAGCAGTGAAGCGGGACAGGGCCGGCAAGAGACCCAGTACTTC
cdr3_aa: CASSEAGQGRQETQYF

clone_size: -
cdr3_length: 17
v_call: TRBV21-1
j_call: TRBJ1-3
d_call: -
cdr3_nt: TGTGCCAGCGTGGGGGACAGGGGACAGTACTCTGGAAACACCATATATTTT
cdr3_aa: CASVGDRGQYSGNTIYF

clone_size: -
cdr3_length: 14
v_call: TRBV21-1
j_call: TRBJ1-2
d_call: -
cdr3_nt: TGTGCCAGCAGCAAAACGAACAGGGACTATGGCTACACCTTC
cdr3_aa: CASSKTNRDYGYTF

clone_size: -
cdr3_length: 16
v_call: TRBV5-1
j_call: TRBJ2-3
d_call: TRBD1
cdr3_nt: TGCGCCAGCAGCTCCTCCGGGACAGGGCTGACAGATACGCAGTATTTT
cdr3_aa: CASSSSGTGLTDTQYF

clone_size: -
cdr3_length: 16
v_call: TRBV7-6
j_call: TRBJ2-5
d_call: TRBD2
cdr3_nt: TGTGCCAGCAGCTTAGTTCGGGGGGGTTACCAAGAGACCCAGTACTTC
cdr3_aa: CASSLVRGGYQETQYF

clone_size: -
cdr3_length: 15
v_call: TRBV5-1
j_call: TRBJ2-7
d_call: TRBD1
cdr3_nt: TGCGCCAGCAGCTTGACCTGGGACAGCTCCTACGAGCAGTACTTC
cdr3_aa: CASSLTWDSSYEQYF

clone_size: -
cdr3_length: 13
v_call: TRBV6-6
j_call: TRBJ2-1
d_call: -
cdr3_nt: TGTGCCAGCAGTCGACAGACCTACAATGAGCAGTTCTTC
cdr3_aa: CASSRQTYNEQFF

clone_size: -
cdr3_length: 13
v_call: TRBV5-1
j_call: TRBJ1-1
d_call: -
cdr3_nt: TGCGCCAGCAGGTTACAGAGGAACACTGAAGCTTTCTTT
cdr3_aa: CASRLQRNTEAFF

clone_size: -
cdr3_length: 12
v_call: TRBV27
j_call: TRBJ1-2
d_call: -
cdr3_nt: TGTGCCAGCAGTCCCGCAATCGGGGGCTACACCTTC
cdr3_aa: CASSPAIGGYTF

clone_size: -
cdr3_length: 14
v_call: TRBV29-1
j_call: TRBJ1-6
d_call: TRBD1
cdr3_nt: TGCAGCTATAAAGCGGAGGGGGCAGAGTCACCCCTCCACTTT
cdr3_aa: CSYKAEGAESPLHF

clone_size: -
cdr3_length: 14
v_call: TRBV9
j_call: TRBJ2-1
d_call: TRBD2
cdr3_nt: TGTGCCAGCAGCGTAGAGGCTAGCGGTAATGAGCAGTTCTTC
cdr3_aa: CASSVEASGNEQFF

clone_size: -
cdr3_length: 16
v_call: TRBV6-2/TRBV6-3
j_call: TRBJ2-7
d_call: TRBD2
cdr3_nt: TGTGCCAGCAGTTTCACAGGACTAGCGGGTATCCGCGAGCAGTACTTC
cdr3_aa: CASSFTGLAGIREQYF

clone_size: -
cdr3_length: 15
v_call: TRBV7-2
j_call: TRBJ2-1
d_call: -
cdr3_nt: TGTGCCAGCAGCCCTGGGGGGTTCCGAAGCCATAAGCAGTTCTTC
cdr3_aa: CASSPGGFRSHKQFF

clone_size: -
cdr3_length: 16
v_call: TRBV5-1
j_call: TRBJ1-2
d_call: -
cdr3_nt: TGCGCCAGCAGCCTTCCCCCGGGACAAGGAAACTATGGCTACACCTTC
cdr3_aa: CASSLPPGQGNYGYTF

clone_size: -
cdr3_length: 17
v_call: TRBV4-2
j_call: TRBJ1-2
d_call: TRBD1
cdr3_nt: TGTGCCAGCAGCCCCTTGCCGGGACAGGGGCCTAACTATGGCTACACCTTC
cdr3_aa: CASSPLPGQGPNYGYTF

clone_size: -
cdr3_length: 17
v_call: TRBV19
j_call: TRBJ2-5
d_call: TRBD2
cdr3_nt: TGTGCCAGTAGTAATTTAGGGACTAGCGGGGGCGCCGAGACCCAGTACTTC
cdr3_aa: CASSNLGTSGGAETQYF

clone_size: -
cdr3_length: 15
v_call: TRBV29-1
j_call: TRBJ1-5
d_call: -
cdr3_nt: TGCAGCGTTCGCCTCCAGGGTATGCCCAATCAGCCCCAGCATTTT
cdr3_aa: CSVRLQGMPNQPQHF

clone_size: -
cdr3_length: 13
v_call: TRBV29-1
j_call: TRBJ2-7
d_call: -
cdr3_nt: TGCAGCGTATTAATCGGGTCAGCCTACGAGCAGTACTTC
cdr3_aa: CSVLIGSAYEQYF